Listed below are T cell receptor beta chains from one sample, sequenced in a study of T cell repertoires in cytomegalovirus infection. These receptors are not linked to any known antigen. Each CDR3 protein gets one entry after TCRdb re-called the reads with MiXCR. The sample consists of tens of thousands of distinct CDR3 sequences, around 20% of them appearing once. This sample comprised CD8+ T cells from cultured PBMCs, obtained from culture after CMV antigen stimulation. These receptors all stem from a human donor in good health (CMV status not recorded). Some clones in this sample may be carry-over from other donors' samples. Each CDR3 is given with its conserved first and last residue.

>TRBV2
CASSADPSSYNEQFF
>TRBV19
CASSTPWETQYF
>TRBV9
CASSVQGSSGANVLTF
>TRBV7-9
CASSLANYGYTF
>TRBV19
CASSMGMYNEQFF
>TRBV7-6
CASSLGKGLNTEAFF
>TRBV20-1
CSAAGTDNYGYTF
>TRBV12-3/TRBV12-4
CASSWGSEAFF
>TRBV28
CASSFERWEDTQYF
>TRBV5-4
CASSLDYGEQRNIQYF